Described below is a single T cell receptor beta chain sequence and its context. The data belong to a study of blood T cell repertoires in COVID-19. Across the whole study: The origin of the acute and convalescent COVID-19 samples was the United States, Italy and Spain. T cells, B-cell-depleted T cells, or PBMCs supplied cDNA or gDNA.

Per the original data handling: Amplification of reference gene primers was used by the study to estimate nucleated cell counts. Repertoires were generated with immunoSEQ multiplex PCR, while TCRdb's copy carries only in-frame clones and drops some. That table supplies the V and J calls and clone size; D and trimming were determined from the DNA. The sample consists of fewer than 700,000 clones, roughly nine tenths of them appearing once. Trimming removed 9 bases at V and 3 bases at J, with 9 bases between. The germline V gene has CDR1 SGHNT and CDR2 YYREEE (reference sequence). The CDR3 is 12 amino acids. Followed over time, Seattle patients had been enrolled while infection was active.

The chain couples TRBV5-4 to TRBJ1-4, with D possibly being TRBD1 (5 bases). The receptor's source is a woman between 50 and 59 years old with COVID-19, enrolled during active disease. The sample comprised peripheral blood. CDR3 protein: CATGGSNEKLFF. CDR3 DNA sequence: TGTGCCACCGGGGGGTCTAATGAAAAACTGTTTTTT. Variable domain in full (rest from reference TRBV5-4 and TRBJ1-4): ETGVTQSPTHLIKTRGQQVTLRCSSQSGHNTVSWYQQALGQGPQFIFQYYREEENGRGNFPPRFSGLQFPNYSSELNVNALELDDSALYLCATGGSNEKLFFGSGTQLSVL.